The 29 T cell receptor beta chains presented below share a single source sample, sequenced in a study of blood T cell repertoires in COVID-19. TCRdb's table, derived via immunoSEQ multiplex PCR, lists solely in-frame clones and lacks some. The sample records roughly 150,000 clones, around 75% being singletons. The material sequenced was peripheral blood. The origin of the receptors is an elderly woman with acute or convalescent COVID-19.

This chain joins TRBV7-8 and TRBJ2-5, with D hard to call. Between the trimmed V and J ends, which lost 1 base and 1 base, there was a span of 4 bases. The germline gives CDR1 SGHVS, CDR2 FQNEAQ. The CDR3 has 13 residues. The CDR3 sequence: CASSLGAQETQYF. The CDR3, as DNA: TGTGCCAGCAGCTTAGGCGCCCAAGAGACCCAGTACTTC. The variable domain in full, with the rest retrieved from reference TRBV7-8 and TRBJ2-5, is GAGVSQSPRYKVAKRGQDVALRCDPISGHVSLFWYQQALGQGPEFLTYFQNEAQLDKSGLPSDRFFAERPEGSVSTLKIQRTQQEDSAVYLCASSLGAQETQYFGPGTRLLVL.

V usage is TRBV11-2 and J usage is TRBJ2-3; 8 bases align to TRBD2. This CDR3 is built from 14 residues. The V gene end was trimmed by 5 bases and the J gene end by 3 bases; junction bases not matched to a gene: 4. Germline V CDR1 and CDR2: SGHAT, FQNNGV. The CDR3 spells CASSLASGTDTQYF. The DNA of the CDR3 is TGTGCCAGCAGCCTGGCTAGCGGGACAGATACGCAGTATTTT.

The V and J genes are TRBV30 and TRBJ1-1; 7 nucleotides align to TRBD1. The V gene end was trimmed by 3 bases and the J gene end by 11 bases; junction bases not matched to a gene: 9. This CDR3 is 12 amino acids long. In germline, CDR1 is GTSNPN, CDR2 SVGIG (reference sequence). This CDR3 is CAWRETGYRAFF. The CDR3 DNA follows: TGTGCCTGGAGGGAGACAGGGTATAGGGCTTTCTTT. The full variable domain, its missing parts supplied by reference TRBV30 and TRBJ1-1, is SQTIHQWPATLVQPVGSPLSLECTVEGTSNPNLYWYRQAAGRGLQLLFYSVGIGQISSEVPQNLSASRPQDRQFILSSKKLLLSDSGFYLCAWRETGYRAFFGQGTRLTVV.

CDR3 DNA sequence: TGTGCCAGCAGCCCTACAGGGGGCTATCAGCCCCAGCATTTT. Protein: CASSPTGGYQPQHF. The chain combines TRBV28 with TRBJ1-5, with TRBD1 identical over 9 bases. This CDR3 comprises 14 residues. V trimming: 6 bases; J trimming: 5 bases; junction bases outside the gene matches: 5. Germline V CDR1 and CDR2: MDHEN, SYDVKM. Together with reference TRBV28 and TRBJ1-5, the CDR3 gives the full variable domain: DVKVTQSSRYLVKRTGEKVFLECVQDMDHENMFWYRQDPGLGLRLIYFSYDVKMKEKGDIPEGYSVSREKKERFSLILESASTNQTSMYLCASSPTGGYQPQHFGDGTRLSIL.

The rearrangement uses TRBV6-5 and TRBJ2-1; maybe TRBD1 (5 bases). CDR3 length: 15 amino acids. In germline, CDR1 is MNHEY, CDR2 SVGAGI. Trimming took 6 bases from V and 0 from J, leaving 12 bases between them. This chain's CDR3 is CASRGWGRSYNEQFF. The CDR3 region has the DNA TGTGCCAGCAGGGGGTGGGGCCGCTCCTACAATGAGCAGTTCTTC.

The table lists this clone with a count of one. This chain joins TRBV18 and TRBJ1-2; D uncertain. This CDR3 has 14 residues. V was cut by 3 bases and J by 7 bases, with 15 bases left in between. Germline V gene data show CDR1 as KGHSH and CDR2 as LQKENI. In DNA form, the CDR3 reads TGTGCCAGCTCACCTGACGCCGGTACTAGTGGCTACACCTTC. This codes for CASSPDAGTSGYTF.

The genes are TRBV19 and TRBJ1-2; 7 nucleotides align to TRBD1. The CDR3 has 13 amino acids. J gave up 3 bases and V 5 bases, and 3 bases lay outside the gene matches. CDR1 and CDR2 from the germline V gene are LNHDA and SQIVND (reference sequence). The CDR3: CASSEGGYYGYTF. For the CDR3, the DNA is TGTGCCAGTAGTGAAGGGGGCTACTATGGCTACACCTTC.

The sample holds a few counts of this clone. The chain links TRBV28 to TRBJ1-2, with D possibly matching TRBD1 (6 bases). Trimming shortened V by 6 bases and J by 0 bases, and 17 bases separated the two germline ends. Germline values: CDR1 MDHEN, CDR2 SYDVKM. The CDR3 is 16 amino acids. CDR3 residues: CASSQYRQATNYGYTF. The CDR3 coding sequence is TGTGCCAGCAGCCAATACCGACAGGCCACTAACTATGGCTACACCTTC.

The chain uses TRBV5-1 and TRBJ1-6; 7 nucleotides align to TRBD1. Germline loops: CDR1 SGHRS, CDR2 YFSETQ. The CDR3 spans 17 residues. V was clipped by 5 bases and J by 0 bases; unmatched bases: 8. In nucleotides, the CDR3 is TGCGCCAGCAGTCCCGACAGGGACAGCTCCTATAATTCACCCCTCCACTTT. This translates into CASSPDRDSSYNSPLHF.

The J gene is TRBJ1-2, the V gene TRBV27, with 9 bases aligning to TRBD1. The J segment lost 5 bases and the V segment lost 7 bases, leaving 2 bases of the junction unmatched. Germline assignment: CDR1 MNHEY and CDR2 SMNVEV (reference sequence). The CDR3 sequence is 12 residues long. CDR3 DNA: TGTGCCAGCAAAGACAGGGGGTATGGCTACACCTTC. Amino acids: CASKDRGYGYTF.

The rearrangement joins TRBV5-5 to TRBJ1-2; 10 nucleotides agree with TRBD1. After removal of 4 bases from V and 4 bases from J, the junction contained 10 bases not matched to a gene. The germline V gene encodes CDR1 SGHKS and CDR2 YYEKEE (reference sequence). The CDR3 is made up of 16 amino acids. The CDR3 DNA is TGTGCCAGCAGCCCTTCCGGACAGGGGGTTTTCTATGGCTACACCTTC. This gives the protein CASSPSGQGVFYGYTF.

The sample holds one count of this clone. The chain combines TRBV7-6 with TRBJ2-2, with unresolved D. The V end was cut by 8 bases, the J end by 0 bases, with 7 bases between. CDR3 length: 13 amino acids. Germline V gives CDR1 SGHVS, CDR2 FNYEAQ. The CDR3 is CASGGTNTGELFF. CDR3 nucleotides: TGTGCCAGCGGCGGAACGAACACCGGGGAGCTGTTTTTT.

This clone has just a few counts. The chain recombines TRBV6-5 with TRBJ2-7; D uncertain. The CDR3 totals 16 residues. Germline V gene sequence: CDR1 MNHEY, CDR2 SVGAGI. Trimming pared 0 bases from V and 6 bases from J, leaving 18 bases between. This CDR3 is CASSYSRTASWVEQYF. CDR3 in DNA: TGTGCCAGCAGTTACTCGAGAACAGCATCTTGGGTCGAGCAGTACTTC.

The sample holds one count of this clone. The rearrangement joins TRBV2 to TRBJ1-5; 7 bases map to TRBD1. The V gene's germline CDR1 is SNHLY and CDR2 FYNNEI. The J segment lost 2 bases and the V segment lost 6 bases, leaving 7 bases of the junction unmatched. This CDR3 region has 15 residues. The CDR3 DNA follows: TGTGCCAGCAGGAGTAGGGGGCCGGGCAATCAGCCCCAGCATTTT. The encoded protein is CASRSRGPGNQPQHF.

The chain joins TRBV4-1 to TRBJ1-2; D gene unclear. The V end was cut by 4 bases, the J end by 9 bases, with 9 bases between. The CDR3 spans 11 residues. Germline V gene lookup returns CDR1 MGHRA and CDR2 YSYEKL. The DNA for the CDR3 is TGCGCCAGCAGCCTCGGTTCTCGCTACACCTTC. Translation gives CASSLGSRYTF.

The V call is TRBV6-6, the J call TRBJ1-5; 8 bases are shared with TRBD1. CDR3 length equals 15 residues. Germline V gene data show CDR1 as MNHNY and CDR2 as SVGAGI (reference sequence). Losses at the gene ends were 2 bases for V and 1 base for J; bases not matched to a gene: 1. The CDR3 protein is CASSYDRGSNQPQHF. CDR3 DNA: TGTGCCAGCAGTTACGACAGGGGCAGCAATCAGCCCCAGCATTTT.

On this clone: This sample also contains other DNA sequences that code for the same CDR3. The chain carries TRBV5-1 and TRBJ1-2; D gene ambiguous. This CDR3 is 12 amino acids long. Germline-derived CDR1 and CDR2 are SGHRS and YFSETQ. V was trimmed by 0 bases and J by 4 bases, leaving 4 bases between them. The CDR3 loop is CASSLDRYGYTF. The CDR3 region has the DNA TGCGCCAGCAGCTTGGATCGCTATGGCTACACCTTC.

This chain links TRBV5-4 with TRBJ1-3; D possibly corresponds to TRBD1 (5 bases). The CDR3 contains 17 residues. The germline V and J ends were trimmed by 0 bases and 2 bases, with 15 bases remaining between them. The germline CDR1 and CDR2 sequences are SGHNT and YYREEE (reference sequence). The CDR3 loop reads CASSLAIGSGAGNTIYF. As DNA, the CDR3 is TGTGCCAGCAGCTTGGCCATCGGCTCGGGGGCTGGAAACACCATATATTTT. Full variable domain (missing parts from reference TRBV5-4 and TRBJ1-3): ETGVTQSPTHLIKTRGQQVTLRCSSQSGHNTVSWYQQALGQGPQFIFQYYREEENGRGNFPPRFSGLQFPNYSSELNVNALELDDSALYLCASSLAIGSGAGNTIYFGEGSWLTVV.

J is TRBJ1-4 and V is TRBV18; tentative D call: TRBD1 (5 bases). The V end was cut by 6 bases, the J end by 5 bases, with 13 bases between. Germline V lookup: CDR1 KGHSH, CDR2 LQKENI. The CDR3 runs to 14 residues. CDR3 protein: CASSAGTANEKLFF. The CDR3 region has the DNA TGTGCCAGCTCCGCCGGGACTGCGAATGAAAAACTGTTTTTT.

This clone has just one count. This chain uses TRBV24-1 with TRBJ1-5, with D uncertain. This CDR3 is built from 15 residues. In germline, CDR1 is KGHDR, CDR2 SFDVKD. The V and J ends lost 5 bases and 6 bases respectively, with 16 bases between them. This CDR3 is CATSVGGGEGQPQHF. CDR3 in DNA: TGTGCCACCAGTGTGGGTGGCGGGGAAGGTCAGCCCCAGCATTTT.

Regarding this clone: The sample has other DNA sequences that encode this CDR3 too. The chain couples TRBV7-8 to TRBJ2-1, with D maybe TRBD2 (5 bases). Germline loops: CDR1 SGHVS, CDR2 FQNEAQ. Trimming pared 1 base from V and 2 bases from J, leaving 9 bases between. The CDR3 has 15 residues. The CDR3 spells CASSLDRGTYNEQFF. The CDR3 DNA follows: TGTGCCAGCAGCTTAGACAGAGGGACCTACAATGAGCAGTTCTTC.

The chain employs TRBV27 and TRBJ2-7; TRBD2 matches at 13 bases. The V gene end was trimmed by 5 bases and the J gene end by 6 bases; junction bases not matched to a gene: 10. Germline-derived CDR1 and CDR2 are MNHEY and SMNVEV (reference sequence). The CDR3 spans 16 residues. CDR3 bases: TGTGCCAGCAGTCCCTCGACTAGCGGGAGGCCATTCGAGCAGTACTTC. Amino acids: CASSPSTSGRPFEQYF.

The chain joins TRBV19 to TRBJ2-3; 7 bases agree with TRBD2. The V segment lost 5 bases and the J segment 3 bases; nucleotides outside the gene matches: 2. This CDR3 contains 13 residues. Germline-derived CDR1 and CDR2 are LNHDA and SQIVND (reference sequence). Here the CDR3 DNA reads TGTGCCAGTAGTCCGCGGGGGACAGATACGCAGTATTTT. Amino acids: CASSPRGTDTQYF.

This clone was seen a single time. V gene TRBV5-1 combines with J gene TRBJ2-1, with 15 bases that match TRBD2. The CDR3 runs 15 residues. The V gene end was trimmed by 4 bases and the J gene end by 6 bases; junction bases not matched to a gene: 2. The germline V gene encodes CDR1 SGHRS and CDR2 YFSETQ. CDR3 sequence reads: CASSAGLAGGNEQFF. In DNA, the CDR3 is TGCGCCAGCAGCGCGGGACTAGCGGGAGGCAATGAGCAGTTCTTC.

The chain joins TRBV4-2 to TRBJ2-1, with D possibly TRBD1 on 6 matching bases. Germline loops: CDR1 LGHNA, CDR2 YNFKEQ. This CDR3 has 12 residues. The germline V and J ends were trimmed by 2 bases and 10 bases, with 9 bases remaining between them. CDR3 loop: CASSQLQGEQFF. Here the CDR3 DNA reads TGTGCCAGCAGCCAACTTCAGGGGGAGCAGTTCTTC.

This clone was observed a single time. This rearrangement joins TRBV7-2 to TRBJ1-2; weak D call: TRBD1 (6 bases). V dropped 5 bases and J dropped 4 bases, with 8 bases sitting between them. The germline V gene has CDR1 SGHTA and CDR2 FQGNSA. This CDR3 spans 12 amino acids. This CDR3 is CASSTQGYGYTF. For the CDR3, the DNA is TGTGCCAGCAGCACACAGGGCTATGGCTACACCTTC.

V usage is TRBV11-2 and J usage is TRBJ2-1, with 7 bases aligning to TRBD2. Germline CDR1 and CDR2: SGHAT and FQNNGV. CDR3 length equals 15 residues. V gave up 0 bases and J gave up 3 bases; unmatched junction bases: 2. The CDR3 sequence: CASSLELAIYNEQFF. Written as DNA, the CDR3 is TGTGCCAGCAGCTTAGAACTAGCGATCTACAATGAGCAGTTCTTC.

The rearrangement uses TRBV19 and TRBJ1-5; unclear D gene. V was clipped by 3 bases and J by 0 bases, with 12 bases between them. CDR1 is LNHDA and CDR2 is SQIVND in the germline V gene (reference sequence). The CDR3 length is 16 residues. The CDR3, as DNA: TGTGCCAGTAGTATTTGGAGCGTTTATAGCAATCAGCCCCAGCATTTT. Amino acids: CASSIWSVYSNQPQHF.

The chain recombines TRBV15 with TRBJ1-5; D is undetermined. Germline-derived CDR1 and CDR2 are LNHNV and YYDKDF (reference sequence). This CDR3 contains 16 residues. Trimming pared 2 bases from V and 0 bases from J, leaving 11 bases between. The CDR3 here is CATSRHGGNSNQPQHF. The CDR3 nucleotides read TGTGCCACCAGCAGACACGGAGGAAATAGCAATCAGCCCCAGCATTTT.